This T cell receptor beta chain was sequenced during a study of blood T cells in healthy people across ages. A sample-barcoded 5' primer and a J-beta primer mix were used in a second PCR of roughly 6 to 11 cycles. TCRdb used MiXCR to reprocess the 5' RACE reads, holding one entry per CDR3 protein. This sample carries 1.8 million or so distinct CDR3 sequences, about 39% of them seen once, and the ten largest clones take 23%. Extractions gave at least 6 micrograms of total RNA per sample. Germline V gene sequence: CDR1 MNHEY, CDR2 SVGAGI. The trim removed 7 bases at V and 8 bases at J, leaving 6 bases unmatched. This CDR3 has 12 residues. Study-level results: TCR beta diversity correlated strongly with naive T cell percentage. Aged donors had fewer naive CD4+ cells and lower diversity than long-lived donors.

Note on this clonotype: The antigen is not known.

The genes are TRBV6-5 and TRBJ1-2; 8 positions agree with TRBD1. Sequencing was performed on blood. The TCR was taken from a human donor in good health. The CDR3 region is CASTTTGVGYTF. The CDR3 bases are TGTGCCAGCACCACGACAGGGGTCGGCTACACCTTC.